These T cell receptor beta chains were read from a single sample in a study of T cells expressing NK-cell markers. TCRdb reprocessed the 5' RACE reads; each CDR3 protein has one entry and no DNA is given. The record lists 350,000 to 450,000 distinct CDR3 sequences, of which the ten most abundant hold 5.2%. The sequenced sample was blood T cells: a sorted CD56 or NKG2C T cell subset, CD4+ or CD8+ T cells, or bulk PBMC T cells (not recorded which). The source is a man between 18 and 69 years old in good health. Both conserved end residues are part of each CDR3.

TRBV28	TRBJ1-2	CASSQTGKPYGYTF
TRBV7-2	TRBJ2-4	CASTALLAGLALDF
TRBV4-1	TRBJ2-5	CASSRTPIAETQYF
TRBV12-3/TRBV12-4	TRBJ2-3	CASSREVADTQYF
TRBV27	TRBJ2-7	CASSLKGQGYEQYF
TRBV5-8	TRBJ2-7	CASRSGLAYEQYF
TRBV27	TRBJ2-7	CASSLVGGTYEQYF
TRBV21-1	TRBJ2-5	CASSKERTRRWETQYF
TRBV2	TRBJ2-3	CASSGIEGAPPRTDTQYF
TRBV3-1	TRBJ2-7	CASSDHYEQYF
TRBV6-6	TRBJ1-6	CASSLAGTPLHF
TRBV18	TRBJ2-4	CASSRQGPLGKNIQYF
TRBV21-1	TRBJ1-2	CASSKVELAGYGYTF
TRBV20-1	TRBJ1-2	CSARGVRTGYGYTF